This T cell receptor (beta chain) was observed in a study of T-cell memory formation after mild COVID-19. Study-level points and caveats: Researchers could not confirm that second-wave clones peaking on day 37 targeted SARS-CoV-2. Clones contracting across day 15 to 85 had a balanced CD4/CD8 profile; later expanding clones leaned CD4+.

TCRdb analysed the 5' RACE reads with MiXCR anew, one entry per CDR3 protein. The sample lists 100,000 to 120,000 distinct CDR3 sequences, roughly 19% occurring once. Germline CDR1 MNHEY, CDR2 SVGEGT. Trimming shortened V by 5 bases and J by 5 bases, and 24 bases separated the two germline ends. CDR3 size: 17 residues. In this sample, this clonotype turned up a few times. Its antigen is unknown. The source material was PBMCs or a T cell subset sorted from them (not recorded which). The TCR was taken from a man between 18 and 35 years old who had mild COVID-19 (a few samples of this study predate the infection). Cell type and time point are not known. V usage is TRBV6-2 or TRBV6-3 and J usage is TRBJ1-1; D is possibly TRBD1 (5 bases). Written as DNA, the CDR3 is TGTGCCAGCAGTACCCCGGGACGGCAAACCAGGCGTACTGAAGCTTTCTTT. Amino acid sequence: CASSTPGRQTRRTEAFF.